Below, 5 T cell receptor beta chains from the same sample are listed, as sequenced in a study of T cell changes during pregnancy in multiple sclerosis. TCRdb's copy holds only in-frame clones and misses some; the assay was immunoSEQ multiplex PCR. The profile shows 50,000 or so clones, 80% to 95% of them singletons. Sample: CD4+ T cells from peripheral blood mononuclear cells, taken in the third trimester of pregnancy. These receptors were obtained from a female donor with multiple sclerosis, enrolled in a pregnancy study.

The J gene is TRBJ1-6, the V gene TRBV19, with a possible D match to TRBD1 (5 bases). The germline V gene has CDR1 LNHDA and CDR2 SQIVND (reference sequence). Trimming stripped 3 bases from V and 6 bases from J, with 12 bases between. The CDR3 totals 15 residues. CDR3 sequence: CASSIRVLINSPLHF. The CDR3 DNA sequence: TGTGCCAGTAGTATCAGGGTCCTAATTAATTCACCCCTCCACTTT.

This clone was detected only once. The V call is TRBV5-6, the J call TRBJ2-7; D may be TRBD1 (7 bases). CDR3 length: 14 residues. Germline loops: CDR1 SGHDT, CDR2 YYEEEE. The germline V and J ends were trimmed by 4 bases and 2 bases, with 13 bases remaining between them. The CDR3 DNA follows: TGTGCCAGCAGCCCTGGGGGGACAGCCTACGAGCAGTACTTC. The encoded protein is CASSPGGTAYEQYF. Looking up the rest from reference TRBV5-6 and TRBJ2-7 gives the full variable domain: DAGVTQSPTHLIKTRGQQVTLRCSPKSGHDTVSWYQQALGQGPQFIFQYYEEEERQRGNFPDRFSGHQFPNYSSELNVNALLLGDSALYLCASSPGGTAYEQYFGPGTRLTVT.

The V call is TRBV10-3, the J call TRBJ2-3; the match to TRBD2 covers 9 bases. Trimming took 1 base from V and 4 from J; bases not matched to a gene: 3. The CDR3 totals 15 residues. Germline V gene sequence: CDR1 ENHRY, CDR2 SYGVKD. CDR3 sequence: CAISELAGGPDTQYF. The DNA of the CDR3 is TGTGCCATCAGTGAGTTGGCGGGGGGGCCAGATACGCAGTATTTT.

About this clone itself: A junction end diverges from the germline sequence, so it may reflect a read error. The CDR3 coding sequence is TGCGCCAGCAAGACACTCCGGGACAGGGGACGATTC. Protein: CASKTLRDRGRF. The chain has TRBV23-1 and TRBJ2-7; 10 bases line up with TRBD1. TRBV23-1 is treated as an ORF (open reading frame) with a function not yet certain. The CDR3 extends over 12 amino acids.

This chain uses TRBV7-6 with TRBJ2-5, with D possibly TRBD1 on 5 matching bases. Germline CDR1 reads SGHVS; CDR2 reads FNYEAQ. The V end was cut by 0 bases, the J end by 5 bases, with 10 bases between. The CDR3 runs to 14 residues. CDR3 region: CASSLARTRETQYF. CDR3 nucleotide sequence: TGTGCCAGCAGCTTAGCCAGGACAAGGGAGACCCAGTACTTC.